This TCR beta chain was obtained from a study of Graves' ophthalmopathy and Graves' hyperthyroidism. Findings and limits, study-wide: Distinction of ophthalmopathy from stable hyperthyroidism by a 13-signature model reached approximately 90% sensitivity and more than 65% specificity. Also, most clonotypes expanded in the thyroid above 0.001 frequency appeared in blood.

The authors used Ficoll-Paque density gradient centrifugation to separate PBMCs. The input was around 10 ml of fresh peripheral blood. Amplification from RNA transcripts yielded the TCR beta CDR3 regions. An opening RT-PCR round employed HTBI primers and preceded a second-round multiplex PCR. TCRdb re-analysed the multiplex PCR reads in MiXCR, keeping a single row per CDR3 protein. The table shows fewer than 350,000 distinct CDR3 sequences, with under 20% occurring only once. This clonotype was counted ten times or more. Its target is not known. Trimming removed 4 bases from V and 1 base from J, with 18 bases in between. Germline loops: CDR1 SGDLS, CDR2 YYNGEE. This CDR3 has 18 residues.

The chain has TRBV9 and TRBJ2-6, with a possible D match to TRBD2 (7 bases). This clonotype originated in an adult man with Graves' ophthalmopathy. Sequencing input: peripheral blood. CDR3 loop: CASSPGGGAVSGANVLTF. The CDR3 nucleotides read TGTGCCAGCAGCCCCGGAGGGGGGGCTGTATCTGGGGCCAACGTCCTGACTTTC.